The sample holds a few counts of the clone carrying this TCR delta chain. After removal of 5 bases from V and 0 bases from J, the junction contained 12 bases not matched to a gene. The germline CDR1 and CDR2 sequences are GEAIGNYY and EKD. CDR3 length equals 17 residues. TCRdb reapplied CATT to the reads. The table includes approximately 11,000 delta-chain clones, approximately 10% detected once. The sample originates from a study of gamma-delta chains in newborns, infants, children. The source is a child who was a newborn, infant or young child, either healthy, febrile or measles-vaccinated (not recorded which). The V call is TRDV2, the J call TRDJ1; TRDD3 matches 9 bases. The sequenced sample was blood. The CDR3 protein is CACGTPTGGLNTDKLIF. The DNA of the CDR3 is TGTGCCTGTGGCACACCTACTGGGGGACTTAACACCGATAAACTCATCTTT.